This T cell receptor beta chain was sequenced in a study of blood T cell repertoires in COVID-19. Study as a whole: Samples of COVID-19 (acute and convalescent) were obtained from the United States, Italy and Spain. T cells, B-cell-depleted T cells, or PBMCs supplied cDNA or gDNA.

V was shortened by 5 bases and J by 6 bases, with 24 bases between the two germline ends. The CDR3 sequence is 17 residues long. From germline, CDR1 is MDHEN and CDR2 SYDVKM. Original processing methods: Reference gene primers were amplified, and this amplification served to estimate nucleated cell counts. Sequencing was performed with immunoSEQ multiplex PCR; in TCRdb, only in-frame clones are kept and a portion is missing. V, J and clone size were drawn from that table, and D and trimming were deduced from the DNA. The sample records 300,000 to 350,000 clones, roughly 89% being singletons. During active infection, Seattle patients enrolled and were then monitored through disease.

Material for sequencing was peripheral blood. V is TRBV28 and J is TRBJ2-3; D is perhaps TRBD1 (6 bases). The TCR was taken from a man aged 25-45 years with COVID-19, enrolled during active disease. CDR3 nucleotides: TGTGCCAGCAGTCCCAGGGGTGCGGGCCTTTCTGCGGATACGCAGTATTTT. This sequence encodes CASSPRGAGLSADTQYF.